Listed here are 11 T cell receptor beta chains from one sample, sequenced in a study of glioma-infiltrating T cells. Using RNA template, CDR3s of TCR alpha and beta were amplified with iRepertoire arm-PCR. TCRdb re-called the multiplex PCR reads with MiXCR, one entry per CDR3 protein. The sample lists tens of thousands of distinct CDR3 sequences; about 23% were seen once. The sample taken for sequencing was glioma tissue, nonneoplastic brain tissue, or PBMCs (not recorded which). The source of these receptors is a human donor with low-grade glioma or glioblastoma, undergoing nonglioma brain surgery, or in good health (not recorded which).

This clonotype was recorded many times. The rearrangement joins TRBV6-2 or TRBV6-3 to TRBJ1-1; D not certain. Germline assignment: CDR1 MNHEY and CDR2 SVGEGT. V gave up 5 bases and J gave up 3 bases, with 7 bases separating them. The CDR3 spans 12 residues. Written as DNA, the CDR3 is TGTGCCAGCAGTCCCGACTACACTGAAGCTTTCTTT. Amino acids: CASSPDYTEAFF.

This clonotype was counted a single time. The chain joins TRBV5-1 to TRBJ1-5, with TRBD1 matching 9 bases. The junction had 13 bases not matched to a gene; V was cut back by 6 bases and J by 0 bases. The germline V gene encodes CDR1 SGHRS and CDR2 YFSETQ. The CDR3 has 18 amino acids. The CDR3 is CASTVAGQGLNSNQPQHF. The DNA for the CDR3 is TGCGCCAGCACCGTCGCGGGACAGGGCTTGAATAGCAATCAGCCCCAGCATTTT.

This clonotype showed up many times. The chain couples TRBV6-1 to TRBJ1-3, with no clear D. This CDR3 is built from 16 residues. The germline CDR1 and CDR2 sequences are MNHNS and SASEGT. The V gene lost 5 bases and the J gene lost 0 bases, with 14 bases spanning the gap. CDR3 sequence: CASSYRAGYSGNTIYF. The CDR3 DNA reads TGTGCCAGCAGTTACCGGGCGGGGTACTCTGGAAACACCATATATTTT.

This chain links TRBV5-1 with TRBJ1-3; TRBD1 aligns across 9 bases. The CDR3 contains 15 residues. The germline V gene encodes CDR1 SGHRS and CDR2 YFSETQ. After removal of 3 bases from V and 3 bases from J, the junction contained 4 bases not matched to a gene. The CDR3 loop reads CASSSGTGSGNTIYF. CDR3 in DNA: TGCGCCAGCAGCTCCGGGACAGGGAGTGGAAACACCATATATTTT.

This clonotype is judged medium-sized. V gene TRBV20-1 combines with J gene TRBJ1-2; 7 bases are a match to TRBD1. J lost 4 bases, V lost 1 base, and 3 bases had no gene match. The CDR3 covers 13 residues. In germline, CDR1 is DFQATT, CDR2 SNEGSKA (reference sequence). CDR3 loop: CSARAGTAYGYTF. CDR3 sequence (DNA): TGCAGTGCTAGAGCTGGGACAGCCTATGGCTACACCTTC.

The rearrangement joins TRBV4-1 to TRBJ1-2, with TRBD1 as a possible D gene (6 bases). V was shortened by 3 bases and J by 0 bases, with 11 bases between the two germline ends. The CDR3 is 15 amino acids. CDR1 is MGHRA, CDR2 YSYEKL, per germline. CDR3 amino acids: CASSHRQEANYGYTF. CDR3 in DNA: TGCGCCAGCAGCCACCGACAGGAAGCTAACTATGGCTACACCTTC.

V and J are TRBV12-3 or TRBV12-4 and TRBJ2-7; 8 bases are a match to TRBD2. V trimming: 2 bases; J trimming: 5 bases; junction bases outside the gene matches: 14. The CDR3 contains 17 residues. The CDR3, as DNA: TGTGCCAGCAGTTTATCCCTTGGGACTAGATCTTCCCACGAGCAGTACTTC. It encodes CASSLSLGTRSSHEQYF.

The rearrangement joins TRBV6-1 to TRBJ2-7, with a possible D match to TRBD2 (5 bases). Trimming took off 5 bases at V and 0 bases at J, with 14 bases between the two ends. The CDR3 runs 15 residues. CDR1 and CDR2 (germline): MNHNS, SASEGT. The CDR3 loop is CASSLRAGHSYEQYF. For the CDR3, the DNA is TGTGCCAGCAGTTTAAGGGCGGGTCACTCCTACGAGCAGTACTTC.

This clonotype was picked up a small number of times. The V and J genes are TRBV5-6 and TRBJ1-6; no clear D. Germline assignment: CDR1 SGHDT and CDR2 YYEEEE. V was trimmed by 5 bases and J by 0 bases, leaving 6 bases between them. CDR3 length: 14 amino acids. CDR3 amino acids: CASSPSSYNSPLHF. The CDR3 DNA is TGTGCCAGCAGTCCTAGCTCCTATAATTCACCCCTCCACTTT.

CDR3 loop: CASSHLGGQPTDTQYF. DNA for the CDR3: TGTGCCAGCAGCCACCTGGGGGGACAGCCCACAGATACGCAGTATTTT. The J gene is TRBJ2-3, the V gene TRBV27, with D possibly TRBD1 on 7 matching bases. V was shortened by 6 bases and J by 2 bases, with 18 bases between the two germline ends. The V gene's germline CDR1 is MNHEY and CDR2 SMNVEV (reference sequence). The CDR3 extends over 16 amino acids.

The rearrangement links TRBV2 to TRBJ1-4, with D possibly matching TRBD1 (5 bases). V was clipped by 5 bases and J by 0 bases, with 10 bases between them. This CDR3 region has 15 residues. Germline lookup yields CDR1 SNHLY and CDR2 FYNNEI. The CDR3 DNA is TGTGCCAGCAGTATTAGACAGTCAACTAATGAAAAACTGTTTTTT. Translated: CASSIRQSTNEKLFF.